This T cell receptor beta chain was recovered during a study of blood T cell repertoires in COVID-19 (dated by TCRdb to the early 2020s). Looking at the study overall: Collaborator samples came from the United States, Italy and Spain and covered acute and convalescent phases of COVID-19. A freely available public database, intended as a resource for researchers studying the immune response to SARS-CoV-2, is where the repertoires were released. Deeply sampled blood TCRbeta repertoires from subjects exposed to, actively infected with, or recovered from COVID-19 were included in the dataset. A de-identified subject ID, COVID-19 status, age in years and sex were almost always included in the sample metadata. Samples came from the ongoing ImmuneRACE study (first 160 participants) plus 1,254 subjects from 6 global collaborators. Where available, HLA class I and class II types were obtained from metadata supplied by the sample provider rather than from assay-based typing. The prospective study material was composed of cDNA or gDNA derived from T cells, B-cell-depleted T cells, or PBMCs. Results the study describes overall, beyond this receptor: The quantity of clinical and demographic metadata differed by source and by participant and was supplied without curation.

A single count supports this clone. Its antigen specificity is not known. One base away there is no much larger clone; base qualities are not given. The collaborating institutions used their own protocols to collect whole blood in K2EDTA tubes. For TCRbeta analysis, collaborators shipped samples as frozen whole blood, isolated PBMCs, or DNA extracted from either of those sample types. The immunoSEQ Assay, a bias-controlled multiplex PCR, was used to amplify TCRbeta CDR3 regions from genomic DNA. The study's own analysis went as follows. Within the assay, amplification of reference gene primers was used to estimate how many nucleated cells each sample contained. Sequence reads were collapsed and filtered to measure the absolute abundance of every unique TCRbeta CDR3 rearrangement. For each sample, productive Simpson clonality was calculated by taking the square root of Simpson's diversity index across productive rearrangements. Imported from immuneACCESS, the table was reduced by TCRdb to in-frame sequences with V and J called. These copies leave out some clones; in studies compared against another copy, an unresolved V gene accounts for under half, and the cause of the remainder is not known. V and J calls and clone size follow that table, whereas D and trimming were derived from the DNA. This sample lists roughly 100,000 clones; 80% to 90% were detected once. The ten top clones hold more than 8% of the sample.

The specimen was peripheral blood. This TCR derives from a woman in her 70s with acute or convalescent COVID-19.

The bases are TGTGCCAGCAGCCAAGATCTCGCACAGGGCGAAAACACCATATATTTT. Translated, this gives CASSQDLAQGENTIYF. Here the chain combines TRBV4-2 and TRBJ1-3; tentative D gene TRBD1, with 6 bases matching. The germline V gene encodes CDR1 LGHNA and CDR2 YNFKEQ. V and J lose 0 bases and 6 bases, and a span of 15 bases separates them. The CDR3, from cysteine to phenylalanine, totals 16 residues. The kept DNA is CDR3 alone, 48 bases in frame from the first base.